Presented here are 11 T cell receptor beta chains from one specimen sequenced in a study of CD8 T cells in ankylosing spondylitis. MiXCR, run by TCRdb on the 5' RACE reads, gives a single entry per CDR3 protein. The sample lists fewer than 250,000 distinct CDR3 sequences, more than 9% occurring once. Sequencing used blood, either unsorted or a sorted T cell fraction (not recorded which). The source of these receptors is a male donor with ankylosing spondylitis or in good health (not recorded which).

This clonotype has a count of ten or more. The chain employs TRBV7-2 and TRBJ2-3; 9 positions agree with TRBD2. V lost 4 bases to trimming and J lost 6 bases; unmatched junction nucleotides: 8. The CDR3 contains 15 residues. CDR1 and CDR2 (germline): SGHTA, FQGNSA. This CDR3 reads CASSSIAGARDTQYF. DNA for the CDR3: TGTGCCAGCAGCTCCATAGCGGGAGCTCGGGATACGCAGTATTTT.

The table lists this clonotype with many counts. The gene calls are TRBV12-3 or TRBV12-4 and TRBJ1-2; the D is unclear. Trimming took off 3 bases at V and 2 bases at J, with 4 bases between the two ends. The CDR3 is made up of 12 amino acids. DNA for the CDR3: TGTGCCAGCAGTTTCCGGAACTATGGCTACACCTTC. It encodes CASSFRNYGYTF.

This clonotype was detected many times. The chain joins TRBV7-7 to TRBJ2-3, with D possibly being TRBD2 (6 bases). Germline loops: CDR1 SSHAT, CDR2 FNYEAQ (reference sequence). Trimming pared 0 bases from V and 5 bases from J, leaving 9 bases between. CDR3 size: 14 residues. The CDR3 DNA follows: TGTGCCAGCAGCTTAGCGGGGCGGGAAGATACGCAGTATTTT. This sequence encodes CASSLAGREDTQYF.

This clonotype showed up many times. CDR3 DNA: TGTGCCAGCAGCTACGGACAGGGGGCCACCAATCAGCCCCAGCATTTT. Residues: CASSYGQGATNQPQHF. The chain has TRBV12-3 or TRBV12-4 and TRBJ1-5; 11 nucleotides match TRBD1. CDR3 length: 16 residues. The V and J ends lost 6 bases and 3 bases, in that order; junction bases with no gene match: 7.

This clonotype was recorded many times. J is TRBJ1-6 and V is TRBV5-1; TRBD1 matches at 10 bases. The V and J ends lost 0 bases and 11 bases, in that order; junction bases with no gene match: 8. This CDR3 is 16 amino acids long. In germline, CDR1 is SGHRS, CDR2 YFSETQ. CDR3 loop: CASSLATGQGRTPLHF. In DNA, the CDR3 is TGCGCCAGCAGCTTGGCCACGGGACAGGGGAGGACACCCCTCCACTTT.

A note on this clonotype: A much larger clone lies one base from this, so it may be a read error. The rearrangement joins TRBV10-1 to TRBJ2-1; D gene unclear. CDR1 and CDR2 from the germline V gene are WNHNN and SYGVQD (reference sequence). The V gene lost 0 bases and the J gene lost 12 bases, with 15 bases spanning the gap. The length of the CDR3 is 14 residues. For the CDR3, the DNA is TGCGCCAGCAGTGAGTCCGCGAGCTGGGATGGGCAGTTCTTC. Protein: CASSESASWDGQFF.

This clonotype appeared many times. The chain is built from TRBV10-2 and TRBJ2-1; D possibly corresponds to TRBD2 (7 bases). This CDR3 is built from 12 residues. Germline V lookup: CDR1 WSHSY, CDR2 SAAADI. The germline V and J ends were trimmed by 8 bases and 8 bases, with 13 bases remaining between them. CDR3 coding DNA: TGCGCCAGCTCCGGGGGGCGGGATGAGCAGTTCTTC. Translation gives CASSGGRDEQFF.

This clonotype was found a few times. V is TRBV7-2 and J is TRBJ1-3; D gene uncertain. The length of the CDR3 is 16 residues. Germline-derived CDR1 and CDR2 are SGHTA and FQGNSA. V was cut by 5 bases and J by 0 bases, with 14 bases left in between. The CDR3 loop is CASSQTTVLSGNTIYF. CDR3 nucleotide sequence: TGTGCCAGCAGCCAAACGACGGTCCTCTCTGGAAACACCATATATTTT. The variable domain in full, with the rest retrieved from reference TRBV7-2 and TRBJ1-3, is GAGVSQSPSNKVTEKGKDVELRCDPISGHTALYWYRQSLGQGLEFLIYFQGNSAPDKSGLPSDRFSAERTGGSVSTLTIQRTQQEDSAVYLCASSQTTVLSGNTIYFGEGSWLTVV.

A few counts support this clonotype. The V gene is TRBV4-2, the J gene TRBJ1-3; no reliable D call. The V end lost 0 bases, the J end lost 0 bases, and 9 bases lay between the germline ends. CDR3 size: 16 residues. Germline CDR1 reads LGHNA; CDR2 reads YNFKEQ. The CDR3 DNA reads TGTGCCAGCAGCCAAGATGCCCCTATCTCTGGAAACACCATATATTTT. Protein product: CASSQDAPISGNTIYF.

This clonotype was seen ten or more times. The gene calls are TRBV11-2 and TRBJ2-2; D is perhaps TRBD2 (6 bases). V shed 4 bases and J shed 8 bases, with 20 bases lying between them. The CDR3 totals 16 residues. Germline V CDR1 and CDR2: SGHAT, FQNNGV. The CDR3 spells CASSSAGLARKGELFF. DNA for the CDR3: TGTGCCAGCAGCTCCGCGGGACTCGCGAGGAAAGGGGAGCTGTTTTTT.

This clonotype was seen repeatedly, ten times or more. Written as DNA, the CDR3 is TGTGCCAGCAGCTTAGGCGCGCAGTATTTT. Its translation is CASSLGAQYF. The chain joins TRBV7-9 to TRBJ2-3, with D unclear. Germline V gene data show CDR1 as SEHNR and CDR2 as FQNEAQ (reference sequence). The V gene lost 1 base and the J gene lost 10 bases, with 3 bases spanning the gap. The CDR3 contains 10 residues.